This passage covers 7 T cell receptor beta chains from one sample sequenced in a study of chemoradiotherapy in HPV16-positive cancers. Clones were sequenced by immunoSEQ multiplex PCR, and TCRdb holds only the in-frame ones, with some missing. This table holds 25,000 to 30,000 clones, 93% found once. Sequences were derived from blood, sampled from a patient who underwent chemoradiotherapy. These receptors came from a human donor with HPV-associated anogenital cancer.

The rearrangement uses TRBV7-9 and TRBJ2-3; possibly TRBD1 for D (6 bases). The CDR3 is made up of 15 amino acids. V was trimmed by 0 bases and J by 2 bases, leaving 9 bases between them. Per the germline V gene, CDR1 is SEHNR and CDR2 is FQNEAQ (reference sequence). CDR3 region: CASSLALGATDTQYF. CDR3 sequence (DNA): TGTGCCAGCAGCTTAGCGCTGGGGGCCACAGATACGCAGTATTTT. The full variable domain, rest sourced from reference TRBV7-9 and TRBJ2-3, is DTGVSQNPRHKITKRGQNVTFRCDPISEHNRLYWYRQTLGQGPEFLTYFQNEAQLEKSRLLSDRFSAERPKGSFSTLEIQRTEQGDSAMYLCASSLALGATDTQYFGPGTRLTVL.

V usage is TRBV9 and J usage is TRBJ2-5; 13 bases are a match to TRBD2. This CDR3 has 17 amino acids. Looked up from germline, CDR1 is SGDLS and CDR2 is YYNGEE. V was clipped by 3 bases and J by 5 bases; unmatched bases: 10. The CDR3 region has the DNA TGTGCCAGCAGCGCGGGAGCACTAGCGGGAGGGGGGGAGACCCAGTACTTC. Amino acids: CASSAGALAGGGETQYF.

The chain combines TRBV4-2 with TRBJ2-5; D tentatively fits TRBD1 or TRBD2 (6 bases each). The CDR3 has 15 residues. V lost 4 bases to trimming and J lost 4 bases, with 16 bases between them. Germline V gives CDR1 LGHNA, CDR2 YNFKEQ. CDR3 loop: CASSRGANRGETQYF. The CDR3 DNA follows: TGTGCCAGCAGCCGGGGGGCAAATCGGGGAGAGACCCAGTACTTC.

The gene calls are TRBV5-1 and TRBJ2-3; D is unresolved. This CDR3 has 15 residues. CDR1 and CDR2 (germline): SGHRS, YFSETQ. The germline V and J ends were trimmed by 0 bases and 3 bases, with 11 bases remaining between them. The CDR3 DNA follows: TGCGCCAGCAGCTTGGGGCGGCAGACAACAGATACGCAGTATTTT. This translates into CASSLGRQTTDTQYF.

V is TRBV29-1 and J is TRBJ1-1; TRBD1 might be the D (5 bases). Germline CDR1 reads SQVTM; CDR2 reads ANQGSEA. The CDR3 is made up of 12 amino acids. Trimming shortened V by 6 bases and J by 1 base, and 9 bases separated the two germline ends. CDR3 nucleotide sequence: TGCAGCGTGAAGACAGAGAACACTGAAGCTTTCTTT. It codes for CSVKTENTEAFF.

This rearrangement joins TRBV11-2 to TRBJ1-3; TRBD1 is a possible D gene (6 bases). Germline V gene data show CDR1 as SGHAT and CDR2 as FQNNGV. This CDR3 has 15 residues. Trimming removed 0 bases from V and 2 bases from J, with 8 bases in between. The CDR3 region has the DNA TGTGCCAGCAGCTTAGAACCAGGGGCTGGAAACACCATATATTTT. This sequence encodes CASSLEPGAGNTIYF. Full variable domain (rest looked up from reference TRBV11-2 and TRBJ1-3): EAGVAQSPRYKIIEKRQSVAFWCNPISGHATLYWYQQILGQGPKLLIQFQNNGVVDDSQLPKDRFSAERLKGVDSTLKIQPAKLEDSAVYLCASSLEPGAGNTIYFGEGSWLTVV.

This rearrangement joins TRBV7-2 to TRBJ2-5; TRBD2 matches 8 bases. This CDR3 has 13 residues. Germline values: CDR1 SGHTA, CDR2 FQGNSA. V lost 5 bases, J lost 5 bases, and 4 bases stayed unmatched. The CDR3 DNA sequence: TGTGCCAGCAGCCCCGGGACTAGTGAGACCCAGTACTTC. This translates into CASSPGTSETQYF.